One and the same sample provided the 26 T cell receptor beta chains below, sequenced in a study of T cell responses to AZD1222 COVID-19 vaccine. This table comes from immunoSEQ multiplex PCR, and its TCRdb copy is limited to in-frame clones, with some not included. The profile shows approximately 150,000 clones, around nine tenths of them singletons. This material consisted of peripheral blood, taken on day 0 of AZD1222 vaccination. The receptors originated from an adult in good health.

The rearrangement joins TRBV5-5 to TRBJ1-3; D perhaps matches TRBD1 (5 bases). The CDR3 is made up of 15 amino acids. CDR1 is SGHKS and CDR2 is YYEKEE in the germline V gene (reference sequence). The V end was cut by 1 base, the J end by 0 bases, with 8 bases between. CDR3 sequence reads: CASSLWGGSGNTIYF. CDR3 DNA sequence: TGTGCCAGCAGCTTGTGGGGGGGCTCTGGAAACACCATATATTTT.

The CDR3 coding sequence is TGTGCCAGCAGCTTAGGACAAATCGCAACTAATGAAAAACTGTTTTTT. It codes for CASSLGQIATNEKLFF. This chain connects TRBV11-2 to TRBJ1-4; D remains ambiguous. The CDR3 sequence is 16 residues long. Trimming shortened V by 1 base and J by 0 bases, and 9 bases separated the two germline ends. Germline V gene sequence: CDR1 SGHAT, CDR2 FQNNGV.

The gene calls are TRBV7-2 and TRBJ1-3; 7 bases are a match to TRBD1. The CDR3 has 14 residues. V shed 5 bases, J shed 3 bases, and the junction held 4 bases outside the gene matches. The V gene's germline CDR1 is SGHTA and CDR2 FQGNSA. The CDR3 region is CASSHRGNGNTIYF. In nucleotides, the CDR3 is TGTGCCAGCAGCCACAGGGGTAATGGAAACACCATATATTTT. Filled out from reference TRBV7-2 and TRBJ1-3, the complete variable domain reads GAGVSQSPSNKVTEKGKDVELRCDPISGHTALYWYRQSLGQGLEFLIYFQGNSAPDKSGLPSDRFSAERTGGSVSTLTIQRTQQEDSAVYLCASSHRGNGNTIYFGEGSWLTVV.

The chain links TRBV30 to TRBJ1-1, with a possible D match to TRBD1 (6 bases). From germline, CDR1 is GTSNPN and CDR2 SVGIG (reference sequence). The CDR3 has 16 amino acids. Trimming removed 2 bases from V and 1 base from J, with 17 bases in between. Here the CDR3 DNA reads TGTGCCTGGAGTCGAGGGGGTGCACACCAGAACACTGAAGCTTTCTTT. Translation: CAWSRGGAHQNTEAFF.

V is TRBV10-3 and J is TRBJ2-2; D gene ambiguous. CDR3 length equals 15 residues. The germline V gene has CDR1 ENHRY and CDR2 SYGVKD. Trimming left V 3 bases short and J 0 bases short, with 8 bases between. DNA for the CDR3: TGTGCCATCAGTGAAGAAAGTCCGAACACCGGGGAGCTGTTTTTT. This translates into CAISEESPNTGELFF.

The rearrangement joins TRBV7-2 to TRBJ1-1; D is unresolved. Looked up from germline, CDR1 is SGHTA and CDR2 is FQGNSA. With 3 bases removed from V and 0 bases from J, the gap between germline ends came to 5 bases. The CDR3 sequence is 13 residues long. The CDR3 coding sequence is TGTGCCAGCAGCTTGTCGTTGAACACTGAAGCTTTCTTT. Translating it yields CASSLSLNTEAFF. Full variable domain (remainder filled in from reference TRBV7-2 and TRBJ1-1): GAGVSQSPSNKVTEKGKDVELRCDPISGHTALYWYRQSLGQGLEFLIYFQGNSAPDKSGLPSDRFSAERTGGSVSTLTIQRTQQEDSAVYLCASSLSLNTEAFFGQGTRLTVV.

For this clone: Other DNA sequences in this specimen translate into the identical CDR3. V usage is TRBV28 and J usage is TRBJ2-7, with a weak D call TRBD1 (5 bases). Germline loops: CDR1 MDHEN, CDR2 SYDVKM. The CDR3 is 12 residues long. V was shortened by 6 bases and J by 6 bases, with 12 bases between the two germline ends. This CDR3 reads CASSLLGLEQYF. The CDR3 nucleotides are TGTGCCAGCAGCCTTTTGGGGCTCGAGCAGTACTTC.

This clone was recorded once. The CDR3 DNA reads as TGTGCCACCCAACTAGCGGCTAGCACAGATACGCAGTATTTT. Its protein product is CATQLAASTDTQYF. The chain uses TRBV27 and TRBJ2-3; TRBD2 aligns across 8 bases. Per germline, CDR1 MNHEY and CDR2 SMNVEV (reference sequence). The CDR3 extends over 14 amino acids. The ends lost 10 bases at V and 0 bases at J; junction bases unmatched: 6.

The chain has TRBV28 and TRBJ2-3, with TRBD1 identical over 8 bases. The germline V gene has CDR1 MDHEN and CDR2 SYDVKM. The CDR3 is 15 residues long. V shed 5 bases, J shed 8 bases, and the junction held 12 bases outside the gene matches. CDR3 in amino acids: CASSPADRDLATQYF. The CDR3 DNA reads as TGTGCCAGCAGTCCCGCGGACAGGGACCTCGCTACGCAGTATTTT. Based on the CDR3 plus reference TRBV28 and TRBJ2-3, the full variable domain is DVKVTQSSRYLVKRTGEKVFLECVQDMDHENMFWYRQDPGLGLRLIYFSYDVKMKEKGDIPEGYSVSREKKERFSLILESASTNQTSMYLCASSPADRDLATQYFGPGTRLTVL.

The chain recombines TRBV5-4 with TRBJ1-3; the D gene is possibly TRBD1 (6 bases). Germline V gene lookup returns CDR1 SGHNT and CDR2 YYREEE (reference sequence). V lost 0 bases to trimming and J lost 2 bases, with 6 bases between them. CDR3 size: 14 residues. The CDR3 coding sequence is TGTGCCAGCAGCTTGGGGGACACTGGAAACACCATATATTTT. Amino acid sequence: CASSLGDTGNTIYF.

The chain uses TRBV6-6 and TRBJ2-5; TRBD1 agrees at 8 bases. CDR1 is MNHNY, CDR2 SVGAGI, per germline (reference sequence). This CDR3 is 16 amino acids long. The J segment lost 5 bases and the V segment lost 0 bases, leaving 8 bases of the junction unmatched. CDR3 DNA: TGTGCCAGCAGTTACTCACCGCAGGGGGCAGTGGAGACCCAGTACTTC. This sequence encodes CASSYSPQGAVETQYF.

The rearrangement joins TRBV14 to TRBJ2-4; a possible D gene is TRBD2 (5 bases). Germline CDR1 is SGHDN and CDR2 is FVKESK. There are 14 residues in the CDR3. Trimming took off 1 base at V and 6 bases at J, with 10 bases between the two ends. DNA of the CDR3: TGTGCCAGCAGCCAAGTGTCAGGAGGAAACATTCAGTACTTC. It is translated as CASSQVSGGNIQYF.

The genes are TRBV6-1 and TRBJ1-5; 8 bases agree with TRBD1. The length of the CDR3 is 17 residues. CDR1 and CDR2 (germline): MNHNS, SASEGT. The ends lost 4 bases at V and 3 bases at J; junction bases unmatched: 11. The CDR3 DNA is TGTGCCAGCAGTGGACGGACAGGGATGAGAGCCAATCAGCCCCAGCATTTT. Residues: CASSGRTGMRANQPQHF.

V is TRBV7-9 and J is TRBJ1-1; D may be TRBD1 (5 bases). CDR3 length: 14 residues. The V gene lost 5 bases and the J gene lost 4 bases, with 14 bases spanning the gap. CDR1 is SEHNR and CDR2 is FQNEAQ in the germline V gene (reference sequence). The CDR3 nucleotides are TGTGCCAGCAGCCCAACCCGGGACTCCACTGAAGCTTTCTTT. As protein: CASSPTRDSTEAFF.

V is TRBV5-4 and J is TRBJ2-1; TRBD2 matches at 7 bases. The CDR3 length is 17 residues. Germline V lookup: CDR1 SGHNT, CDR2 YYREEE (reference sequence). V lost 0 bases to trimming and J lost 6 bases; unmatched junction nucleotides: 12. The CDR3 sequence: CASSLGVGGPRSNEQFF. Here the CDR3 DNA reads TGTGCCAGCAGCTTGGGGGTGGGAGGGCCCAGATCCAATGAGCAGTTCTTC.

V usage is TRBV7-2 and J usage is TRBJ2-3, with D maybe TRBD2 (5 bases). The V end was cut by 6 bases, the J end by 0 bases, with 16 bases between. Germline lookup yields CDR1 SGHTA and CDR2 FQGNSA. The CDR3 loop spans 16 amino acids. The CDR3 protein is CASRPGRAASTDTQYF. CDR3 coding DNA: TGTGCCAGCAGACCCGGTCGAGCGGCTAGCACAGATACGCAGTATTTT.

This chain links TRBV28 with TRBJ1-5, with D hard to call. The CDR3 length is 14 residues. CDR1 is MDHEN, CDR2 SYDVKM, per germline. The germline V and J ends were trimmed by 4 bases and 2 bases, with 9 bases remaining between them. CDR3 protein: CASSSPLGNQPQHF. The DNA for the CDR3 is TGTGCCAGCAGTTCCCCCCTGGGCAATCAGCCCCAGCATTTT.

The chain is built from TRBV5-6 and TRBJ1-1; 8 nucleotides line up with TRBD1. The ends lost 0 bases at V and 8 bases at J; junction bases unmatched: 6. Germline lookup yields CDR1 SGHDT and CDR2 YYEEEE. CDR3 length: 14 amino acids. The CDR3 spells CASSLVPGQGEAFF. The CDR3 nucleotides read TGTGCCAGCAGCTTGGTTCCCGGACAGGGCGAAGCTTTCTTT.

This chain joins TRBV2 and TRBJ1-5; D remains unclear. The CDR3 spans 15 residues. Germline CDR1 and CDR2: SNHLY and FYNNEI. Trimming removed 3 bases from V and 4 bases from J, with 13 bases in between. The CDR3 sequence: CASSDGNSQNQPQHF. The CDR3 DNA follows: TGTGCCAGCAGTGACGGAAACAGCCAAAATCAGCCCCAGCATTTT.

This clone was recorded once. V usage is TRBV5-4 and J usage is TRBJ2-1, with D maybe TRBD1 (6 bases). With 2 bases removed from V and 2 bases from J, the gap between germline ends came to 14 bases. Germline CDR1 SGHNT, CDR2 YYREEE (reference sequence). CDR3 size: 16 residues. The CDR3 DNA follows: TGTGCCAGCAGCTTAGGGGGTCTGGCACCCTACAATGAGCAGTTCTTC. Protein: CASSLGGLAPYNEQFF.

The chain carries TRBV27 and TRBJ1-6; tentative D call: TRBD1 (6 bases). CDR3 length equals 16 residues. V lost 6 bases to trimming and J lost 0 bases, with 12 bases between them. Germline CDR1 and CDR2: MNHEY and SMNVEV (reference sequence). The CDR3 here is CASRSGQNSYNSPLHF. The CDR3 DNA reads TGTGCCAGCAGAAGTGGACAGAACTCCTATAATTCACCCCTCCACTTT.

The rearrangement links TRBV28 to TRBJ2-3, with D possibly being TRBD1 (5 bases). The CDR3 runs 10 residues. Germline V CDR1 and CDR2: MDHEN, SYDVKM. The germline V and J ends were trimmed by 8 bases and 10 bases, with 10 bases remaining between them. The CDR3 sequence: CASDVGAQYF. DNA of the CDR3: TGTGCCAGCGACGTAGGGGCGCAGTATTTT.

This clone was counted only a few times. This chain joins TRBV2 and TRBJ1-4, with D possibly matching TRBD1 (6 bases). Trimming removed 4 bases at V and 8 bases at J, with 14 bases between. The CDR3 sequence is 14 residues long. The germline gives CDR1 SNHLY, CDR2 FYNNEI. CDR3 sequence (DNA): TGTGCCAGCAGTGTTCAGGGGCCGAGGGAAAAACTGTTTTTT. Its translation: CASSVQGPREKLFF.

This chain joins TRBV6-2 or TRBV6-3 and TRBJ1-1, with unresolved D. The ends were cut back, 6 bases at V and 4 bases at J, with 15 bases in the middle. CDR1 MNHEY and CDR2 SVGEGT come from the germline V gene. The CDR3 length is 14 residues. Written as DNA, the CDR3 is TGTGCCAGCAGCCACGGTGGGGTTGGCACTGAAGCTTTCTTT. It translates to CASSHGGVGTEAFF.

A note on this clone: Other DNA sequences from this sample encode an identical CDR3 as well. The V call is TRBV18, the J call TRBJ2-2; possible D gene TRBD1, 6 bases. This CDR3 spans 13 amino acids. The ends were cut back, 3 bases at V and 8 bases at J, with 10 bases in the middle. The V gene's germline CDR1 is KGHSH and CDR2 LQKENI. DNA for the CDR3: TGTGCCAGCTCACCGCACAGGGCTGGGGAGCTGTTTTTT. This codes for CASSPHRAGELFF.

This clone has a handful of counts. The rearrangement links TRBV4-2 to TRBJ2-2; D is perhaps TRBD1 (6 bases). The CDR3 covers 17 residues. V gave up 1 base and J gave up 7 bases, with 19 bases separating them. Germline loops: CDR1 LGHNA, CDR2 YNFKEQ. The CDR3 bases are TGTGCCAGCAGCCAAGCAGGGACACCCCAAGGCGGCGGGGAGCTGTTTTTT. It yields the protein CASSQAGTPQGGGELFF.